This record covers a single TCR beta chain. Its antigen remains undetermined. No per-base quality is available; no much larger clone lies one base away. Library prep was done by the immunoSEQ multiplex PCR assay. For the multiplex PCR, a mixture combining 60 forward primers for TCR Vbeta segments and 13 reverse primers for TCR Jbeta segments was used. Amplification of the CDR3 region of rearranged TCR beta genes was performed with a multiplex PCR assay on genomic DNA. Amplified TCR beta libraries were sequenced as 87-base-pair reads on the Illumina HiSeq System. In the original analysis: A later analysis tallied 75 million to 95 million unique TCR beta chains across the 610 or so repertoires, and roughly 11 million of those chains were shared by two or more donors. Raw reads were error-corrected and collapsed into unique sequences with a nearest-neighbor algorithm that merged closely related sequences to remove PCR and sequencing errors. Alignment of CDR3 sequences to IMGT reference sequences was used to assign V, D and J gene segments. For a sequence to be retained, a match of at least six nucleotides to both a V gene segment and a J gene segment was required. Rearrangements were called productive when the CDR3 lacked stop codons and stayed in frame with V and J; all others were non-productive. CDR3 was defined by IMGT convention, running from the second conserved V-encoded cysteine to the conserved J-encoded phenylalanine. The earlier analysis of around 640 of the donors excluded sequences that lacked an unambiguous match to a single V gene segment. An earlier analysis of almost 600 of the donors classified V segments as functional when productive rearrangements were above 56.7% and as segregating when the standard deviation between donors was above 5%. A statistical classification framework was developed to diagnose cytomegalovirus status using the catalog of TCR beta chain sequences. V and J gene assignment, in a later analysis, came from comparing TCR nucleotide sequences with IMGT/GENE-DB human TR gene sequences. In a later analysis, CDR3 sequences and most-parsimonious VDJ recombination scenarios were assigned using the TCRdist pipeline. In a later analysis, each TCR beta chain was defined by its CDR3 amino acid sequence together with its V-gene family, and reads without a unique V-gene family were excluded. In a later analysis, some 600 highly shared, low-generation-probability nucleotide sequences were removed to address suspected cross-contamination and a sequencing artifact. In a later analysis, a clonal expansion index for each public chain was calculated from normalized within-repertoire ranks of inferred template counts. In a later analysis, generation probabilities were computed with a VDJ recombination model fitted to out-of-frame rearrangements, and the resulting probabilities were checked against IGoR. In a later analysis, TCR-TCR, TCR-HLA and TCR-CMV co-occurrence was scored with hypergeometric tests, and a repertoire-size bias correction was applied to TCR pairs. False discovery rates were estimated in a later analysis by permuting HLA or CMV assignments 20 times. In a later analysis, co-occurring TCRs were grouped using DBSCAN, and TCRdist sequence similarity was added for clustering within HLA-allele-positive subsets. Repertoires with fewer than 30,000 or more than 120,000 public chains, plus five repertoires with anomalous nucleotide sharing, were excluded from co-occurrence clustering. The immuneACCESS repertoire file appears here via TCRdb, limited to in-frame rearrangements. These files lack a portion of the clones; in checked studies, under half of the deficit traces to unresolved V genes, and the cause of the others is not known. V, J and clone size were drawn from that table, and D and trimming were deduced from the DNA. Within this sample are some 100,000 clones, with approximately 74% of them counted one time only. The biggest ten clones account for more than 9% of the sample.

A distance of 24 bases separates the germline ends of V and J, which lose 5 bases and 16 bases respectively. CDR1 and CDR2 were assigned from the germline V gene as SGHAT and FQNNGV. CDR3 length: 14 amino acids, cysteine to phenylalanine. Only CDR3 DNA is held: 42 bases, read in frame from base 1. This record comes from a study of cytomegalovirus exposure and HLA in healthy donors (dated by TCRdb to between 2016 and 2019). For the study in its entirety: An earlier analysis of several hundred of the donors reported 276 Gb of sequence data and 117 million unique TCR beta sequences from 150 million to 200 million T cells. The study aimed to test whether signatures of past pathogen exposure could be identified by cataloging public T cell receptors. All discovery cohort repertoires had been generated using a single sequencing platform. HLA typing included class I and class II loci at four-digit resolution. Because of strong linkage in the cohort, five DR-DQ haplotypes were treated as single units for association and clustering. Donor age, sex, ethnicity and CMV serostatus were compiled alongside the repertoire data. In the later analysis, no new phenotypic data were used to find candidate immune exposures; instead, reliance was placed on TCR beta sequences and their occurrence across donors. Typing coverage varied by locus: roughly 629-640 donors for A, B, C, DRB1 and DQB1; about 520 for DQA1; over 600 for DPA1; approximately 450 for DPB1. Across 300 to 400 genotyped donors of the cohort, an average of roughly 250,000 unique TCR beta nucleotide sequences per donor were sequenced, and roughly 17% of those sequences were non-productive. In a later analysis, previously published TCR beta repertoires from 550 to 750 donors were re-analyzed and high-resolution HLA genotyping was added so that TCR occurrence patterns could be studied. The study profiled the T cell repertoires of about 640 subjects by immunosequencing and related them to cytomegalovirus serostatus. In addition to the first cohort of around 670 subjects, a separate validation cohort of around 110 different subjects was used. Of the 350 to 450 genotyped donors, approximately 82% fell in the genetic ancestry cluster associated with self-reported Caucasian donors. About 300 gigabases of sequencing data and 78 million or so unique TCR sequences were included in an early release covering roughly 600 HLA-typed donors. High-throughput TCR immunosequencing, statistical association of individual TCRs with disease status, and machine learning were combined to predict cytomegalovirus infection status. A later genetic analysis used genome-wide SNP genotypes for 398 of the 666 donors, treating that subset as a discovery cohort. To decide whether each TCR beta V gene segment behaved as functional or pseudogenic, an earlier analysis of several hundred of the donors relied on high-throughput TCR beta sequencing. Beyond this particular receptor, the publication reports: In a later genetic analysis, a missense DCLRE1C variant was associated with V-gene and J-gene trimming of TCR beta chains, and the association was replicated in an independent cohort. A later analysis found that TCR association rates varied across HLA loci, with DRB1 alleles showing the most associated TCRs and HLA-C alleles the fewest. For the cohort, immune exposure information was limited to CMV serostatus. A later analysis found that HLA-associated TCR beta chains were more clonally expanded and had lower generation probabilities than equally common non-associated chains. Linkage disequilibrium might explain the correlated functional status among segregating V segments, but an unknown experimental factor could not be ruled out. A cluster of highly shared sequence variants was judged likely to represent a technical artifact of the sequencing pipeline. The presence/absence analyses assumed that sequencing depth was roughly uniform across donors, and that assumption may not be true. Because HLA typing was unavailable for some donors at each locus, only the typed subset was used in association tests. The 87-base-pair reads could not distinguish some IMGT-functional V segments, including TRBV6-2 and TRBV6-3, so those segments were excluded. An earlier analysis of approximately 500 of the donors showed that most TCR beta V segments appeared in productive rearrangements either about 90% or about 30% of the time, which broadly matched IMGT annotations. According to a later analysis, most CMV-associated TCR beta chains appeared to be HLA-restricted, and the HLA associations seemed to be driven largely by CMV exposure. When HLA alleles, especially DR and DQ, strongly co-occurred, TCR associations were difficult to assign to individual alleles. Because counts were too low, more than 15 rarely observed V segments, including chromosome 9 orphons, were excluded from the earlier analysis of around 640 of the donors. Cytomegalovirus status was reported to be diagnosed by the classifier with high specificity and sensitivity in both the original and validation cohorts. Across donors, most TCR sequences were observed very rarely, whereas some public TCRs were present in many individuals. In the study, around 150 TCR beta chains were listed as associated with cytomegalovirus. The cohort was sequenced for TCR beta chains only, and without alpha or paired-chain data the features that could be detected were limited. Compared with the roughly 670-donor mean, donors in an Asian-associated ancestry cluster had fewer N-insertions in productive TCRs, according to a later genetic analysis. A later analysis reported that several top co-occurrence clusters appeared linked to parvovirus B19, influenza, CMV and Epstein-Barr virus. A later analysis associated roughly 17,000 TCR beta sequences with specific HLA alleles at a false discovery rate of 0.05. According to the authors, the approach could potentially be generalized to other disease states and immunological phenotypes. Three of the identified cytomegalovirus-associated TCR beta chains were confirmed in vitro to be specific for cytomegalovirus antigens. A further reported finding was that TCR beta sequences accurately predicted the HLA-A and HLA-B alleles for most subjects in the first cohort.

The cohort consisted of approximately 690 healthy bone marrow donors. At the time of sampling, all cohort members were nominally healthy, though unrecorded immune exposures were likely present. The donor was CMV seropositive and belonged to the group of a few hundred seropositive cohort members. Each donor provided a peripheral blood sample, and peripheral blood mononuclear cells were used for TCR beta sequencing. The Qiagen DNeasy Blood Extraction Kit was used to extract genomic DNA from the blood cell samples. Sequencing was done on a sample of PBMCs. This receptor chain uses TRBV11-2 and TRBJ2-1, and possibly TRBD1, on 11 matching bases. The sequence came from a woman aged 45-59 years in good health and CMV-seropositive. In nucleotides, the sequence is TGTGCCAGCAGCATTAGCGGGGGGACAGGGGGTGAATTCTTC. Translation gives CASSISGGTGGEFF.